This entry lists 21 T cell receptor beta chains sequenced from one sample in a study of blood T cell repertoires in COVID-19. Clones were sequenced by immunoSEQ multiplex PCR, and TCRdb holds only the in-frame ones, with some missing. The table has a few hundred thousand clones, 85% seen once. The sequenced sample consisted of peripheral blood. These receptors all stem from a woman younger than 35 with acute or convalescent COVID-19.

The V gene is TRBV3-1 (or the pseudogene TRBV3-2), the J gene TRBJ2-2; D call uncertain. Trimming pared 4 bases from V and 0 bases from J, leaving 6 bases between. Germline CDR1 reads LGHDT; CDR2 reads YNNKEL (reference sequence). This CDR3 has 14 amino acids. CDR3 region: CASSPPANTGELFF. CDR3 bases: TGTGCCAGCAGCCCTCCGGCGAACACCGGGGAGCTGTTTTTT.

This chain connects TRBV11-3 to TRBJ2-1; 12 nucleotides agree with TRBD2. Germline V gene sequence: CDR1 SGHNT, CDR2 YENEEA. This CDR3 contains 16 residues. J lost 9 bases, V lost 4 bases, and 10 bases had no gene match. The CDR3 loop is CASSSLLAGGLGEQFF. The DNA for the CDR3 is TGTGCCAGCAGCTCCTTACTAGCGGGAGGATTGGGTGAGCAGTTCTTC.

V usage is TRBV6-4 and J usage is TRBJ1-1; 7 bases fit TRBD1. V was clipped by 0 bases and J by 5 bases; unmatched bases: 9. The CDR3 totals 16 residues. In germline, CDR1 is MRHNA, CDR2 SNTAGT. CDR3 region: CASSDSVGDRDTEAFF. The DNA of the CDR3 is TGTGCCAGCAGTGACTCCGTCGGAGACAGGGATACTGAAGCTTTCTTT.

The chain is built from TRBV5-8 and TRBJ1-1; 7 nucleotides line up with TRBD1. CDR1 and CDR2 from the germline V gene are SGHTS and YDEGEE. V lost 4 bases and J lost 0; bases outside the gene matches: 3. The CDR3 extends over 14 amino acids. The CDR3, as DNA: TGTGCCAGCAGCCGGGGACAGCTGAACACTGAAGCTTTCTTT. Translating gives CASSRGQLNTEAFF.

The chain is built from TRBV5-1 and TRBJ2-3, with a weak D call TRBD1 (5 bases). Per the germline V gene, CDR1 is SGHRS and CDR2 is YFSETQ. The CDR3 extends over 13 amino acids. V was trimmed by 5 bases and J by 3 bases, leaving 10 bases between them. The CDR3, as DNA: TGCGCCAGCAGTGCTCAGGGAACAGATACGCAGTATTTT. This gives the protein CASSAQGTDTQYF.

The chain uses TRBV18 and TRBJ1-6; D is uncertain. The CDR3 length is 14 residues. V dropped 4 bases and J dropped 3 bases, with 7 bases sitting between them. Germline lookup yields CDR1 KGHSH and CDR2 LQKENI. CDR3 DNA: TGTGCCAGCTCACAGGACTACTATAATTCACCCCTCCACTTT. Translated, it gives CASSQDYYNSPLHF. Full variable domain (remainder filled in from reference TRBV18 and TRBJ1-6): NAGVMQNPRHLVRRRGQEARLRCSPMKGHSHVYWYRQLPEEGLKFMVYLQKENIIDESGMPKERFSAEFPKEGPSILRIQQVVRGDSAAYFCASSQDYYNSPLHFGNGTRLTVT.

This rearrangement joins TRBV4-2 to TRBJ2-7; 7 bases are shared with TRBD1. Germline trimming cut 4 bases from V and 3 bases from J; bases unmatched to any gene: 9. Germline CDR1 and CDR2: LGHNA and YNFKEQ. This CDR3 has 15 amino acids. This chain's CDR3 is CASSRENRGLYEQYF. For the CDR3, the DNA is TGTGCCAGCAGCCGAGAAAACAGGGGCCTCTACGAGCAGTACTTC.

The V and J genes are TRBV25-1 and TRBJ1-4; TRBD1 matches 9 bases. The CDR3 sequence is 14 residues long. The V gene end was trimmed by 6 bases and the J gene end by 8 bases; junction bases not matched to a gene: 7. Per the germline V gene, CDR1 is MGHDK and CDR2 is SYGVNS. The CDR3 nucleotides read TGTGCCAGCAGCCGGACAGGGACAGGGGAAAAACTGTTTTTT. It specifies CASSRTGTGEKLFF.

The V call is TRBV3-1 (or the pseudogene TRBV3-2), the J call TRBJ1-5; no definite D call. Per germline, CDR1 LGHDT and CDR2 YNNKEL (reference sequence). There are 11 residues in the CDR3. Trimming stripped 7 bases from V and 5 bases from J, with 6 bases between. In DNA, the CDR3 is TGTGCCAGCACCTCCCATCAGCCCCAGCATTTT. It is translated as CASTSHQPQHF.

The chain has TRBV5-6 and TRBJ1-6, with 9 positions matching TRBD1. The CDR3 consists of 13 residues. Germline V gene lookup returns CDR1 SGHDT and CDR2 YYEEEE. Unmatched junction bases numbered 1, after V lost 7 bases and J lost 5 bases. The CDR3 loop is CASGTGHNSPLHF. Here the CDR3 DNA reads TGTGCCAGCGGGACAGGGCATAATTCACCCCTCCACTTT.

The V and J genes are TRBV7-8 and TRBJ1-4, with TRBD1 matching 7 bases. The length of the CDR3 is 16 residues. Germline V gives CDR1 SGHVS, CDR2 FQNEAQ. With 5 bases clipped from V and 3 bases from J, the junction kept 9 bases outside the gene matches. The CDR3 region is CASSRHRGSANEKLFF. The CDR3, as DNA: TGTGCCAGCAGCCGGCACAGGGGATCGGCTAATGAAAAACTGTTTTTT.

V gene TRBV13 combines with J gene TRBJ2-5, with TRBD2 matching over 8 bases. The CDR3 is 13 amino acids. Trimming removed 3 bases from V and 5 bases from J; junction bases left unmatched: 2. CDR1 is PRHDT and CDR2 is FYEKMQ in the germline V gene (reference sequence). The CDR3 sequence is CASSFGLAETQYF. DNA of the CDR3: TGTGCCAGCAGCTTCGGACTAGCTGAGACCCAGTACTTC.

The rearrangement links TRBV6-5 to TRBJ2-7, with 12 bases aligning to TRBD1. Unmatched junction bases numbered 9, after V lost 6 bases and J lost 6 bases. The CDR3 loop spans 15 amino acids. The germline CDR1 and CDR2 sequences are MNHEY and SVGAGI. CDR3 nucleotide sequence: TGTGCCAGCAGCCTTGCCGGGACAGGGGGCTTCGAGCAGTACTTC. It is translated as CASSLAGTGGFEQYF.

V usage is TRBV28 and J usage is TRBJ2-1; D not resolved. Trimming removed 2 bases from V and 8 bases from J, with 10 bases in between. In germline, CDR1 is MDHEN, CDR2 SYDVKM. This CDR3 is 13 amino acids long. CDR3 amino acids: CASSLRRMDEQFF. The CDR3 DNA reads TGTGCCAGCAGTTTACGCAGGATGGATGAGCAGTTCTTC.

The V call is TRBV5-8, the J call TRBJ2-2; D is perhaps TRBD1 (5 bases). V was clipped by 0 bases and J by 2 bases, with 11 bases between them. The CDR3 sequence is 16 residues long. Germline CDR1 SGHTS, CDR2 YDEGEE. Here the CDR3 reads CASSLDQGGNTGELFF. The CDR3 coding sequence is TGTGCCAGCAGCTTGGATCAGGGCGGAAACACCGGGGAGCTGTTTTTT.

The J gene is TRBJ1-5, the V gene TRBV24-1; D gene unclear. Trimming took 3 bases from V and 2 from J, leaving 37 bases between them. The CDR3 consists of 24 residues. Germline V gives CDR1 KGHDR, CDR2 SFDVKD. The CDR3 spells CATSDTYSPRTNKQKVDGNQPQHF. The CDR3 DNA sequence: TGTGCCACCAGTGATACTTATAGCCCTAGAACCAACAAACAAAAAGTGGATGGCAATCAGCCCCAGCATTTT.

This clone was seen once. V and J are TRBV7-2 and TRBJ1-2; weak D call: TRBD1 (5 bases). Germline CDR1 is SGHTA and CDR2 is FQGNSA. Between the trimmed V and J ends, which lost 0 bases and 8 bases, there was a span of 10 bases. The length of the CDR3 is 13 residues. This CDR3 is CASSLAGVGGYTF. CDR3 bases: TGTGCCAGCAGCTTAGCAGGGGTGGGCGGCTACACCTTC.

The chain uses TRBV7-2 and TRBJ2-3; TRBD1 is a possible D gene (5 bases). Germline CDR1 is SGHTA and CDR2 is FQGNSA. The CDR3 loop spans 14 amino acids. V was pared by 4 bases and J by 5 bases, with 13 bases between. The CDR3 DNA is TGTGCCAGCAGCTCCAGGGAAATTAGAGATACGCAGTATTTT. Encoded protein: CASSSREIRDTQYF.

V and J are TRBV4-1 and TRBJ2-5; no clear D gene. This CDR3 is built from 14 residues. Germline CDR1 reads MGHRA; CDR2 reads YSYEKL. V was shortened by 0 bases and J by 5 bases, with 10 bases between the two germline ends. The CDR3 sequence: CASSQERDSETQYF. CDR3 DNA: TGCGCCAGCAGCCAAGAGCGTGATTCGGAGACCCAGTACTTC.

This clone was picked up one time. The chain has TRBV24-1 and TRBJ2-1; tentative D call: TRBD2 (7 bases). The CDR3 loop spans 15 amino acids. With 4 bases removed from V and 5 bases from J, the gap between germline ends came to 14 bases. The germline gives CDR1 KGHDR, CDR2 SFDVKD. CDR3 sequence (DNA): TGTGCCACCAGTGACGGGGGGCGAGTCCACAATGAGCAGTTCTTC. Protein product: CATSDGGRVHNEQFF.

The chain is built from TRBV21-1 and TRBJ1-5; the table's TRBD1 call for D was not verified on the DNA. TRBV21-1 is given as a pseudogene. The CDR3 length is 17 residues. Here the CDR3 DNA reads TGTGCCAGCAGCAAAGAAAGGGGACAGGGGCGATTACAGCCCCAGCATTTT. As protein: CASSKERGQGRLQPQHF.